One sample yielded the 17 T cell receptor beta chains listed below, sequenced in a study of T cells in Graves' hyperthyroidism and ophthalmopathy. RNA transcripts served as the template for amplifying TCR beta CDR3 regions. In the first-round RT-PCR of the TCR CDR3, the HTBI primer set was used. From the multiplex PCR reads, TCRdb called clonotypes with MiXCR, one entry per CDR3 protein. The table has a few hundred thousand distinct CDR3 sequences, about 45% seen once. The sample taken for sequencing was peripheral blood or thyroid tissue (not recorded which). These receptors were taken from a woman aged 18-35 years with Graves' hyperthyroidism.

Many counts were recorded for this clonotype. The rearrangement uses TRBV25-1 and TRBJ2-7; D gene uncertain. With 4 bases removed from V and 0 bases from J, the gap between germline ends came to 7 bases. Germline CDR1 is MGHDK and CDR2 is SYGVNS. This CDR3 has 13 residues. The CDR3 region has the DNA TGTGCCAGCAGTGCTGGCAGCTCCTACGAGCAGTACTTC. As protein: CASSAGSSYEQYF.

In this sample, this clonotype turned up many times. The V gene is TRBV2, the J gene TRBJ2-7; D is undetermined. The V end lost 2 bases, the J end lost 5 bases, and 10 bases lay between the germline ends. This CDR3 spans 13 amino acids. CDR1 and CDR2 from the germline V gene are SNHLY and FYNNEI. The CDR3 DNA reads as TGTGCCAGCAGTGAAAGGCCCTTCCACGAGCAGTACTTC. It is translated as CASSERPFHEQYF. Based on the CDR3 plus reference TRBV2 and TRBJ2-7, the full variable domain is EPEVTQTPSHQVTQMGQEVILRCVPISNHLYFYWYRQILGQKVEFLVSFYNNEISEKSEIFDDQFSVERPDGSNFTLKIRSTKLEDSAMYFCASSERPFHEQYFGPGTRLTVT.

The V call is TRBV9, the J call TRBJ2-7, with 8 bases aligning to TRBD2. From germline, CDR1 is SGDLS and CDR2 YYNGEE. CDR3 length equals 16 residues. V trimming: 0 bases; J trimming: 2 bases; junction bases outside the gene matches: 7. The CDR3 loop reads CASSVGPGGGPYEQYF. DNA of the CDR3: TGTGCCAGCAGCGTAGGACCGGGGGGGGGCCCCTACGAGCAGTACTTC.

The sample holds a few counts of this clonotype. This may stem from a read error, because a much larger clone lies one nucleotide away. V is TRBV12-3 or TRBV12-4 and J is TRBJ2-2; TRBD2 matches 7 bases. The length of the CDR3 is 15 residues. The V and J ends lost 7 bases and 1 base, in that order; junction bases with no gene match: 6. CDR3 residues: CASKAERGNTGELFF. As DNA, the CDR3 is TGTGCCAGCAAGGCGGAGCGGGGGAACACCGGGGAGCTGTTTTTT.

The chain joins TRBV19 to TRBJ1-3, with a tentative D call TRBD1 (5 bases). This CDR3 contains 15 residues. From germline, CDR1 is LNHDA and CDR2 SQIVND (reference sequence). V was clipped by 4 bases and J by 2 bases, with 12 bases between them. This CDR3 is CASSTGGGTGNTIYF. In DNA form, the CDR3 reads TGTGCCAGTAGTACGGGGGGTGGAACTGGAAACACCATATATTTT.

This clonotype was seen repeatedly, ten times or more. This sequence joins TRBV12-3 or TRBV12-4 and TRBJ1-5; TRBD1 might be the D (5 bases). The V and J ends lost 4 bases and 7 bases respectively, with 11 bases between them. The CDR3 covers 13 residues. In nucleotides, the CDR3 is TGTGCCAGCAGTTCGGGACGGAGGCAGCCCCAGCATTTT. It codes for CASSSGRRQPQHF.

The rearrangement uses TRBV2 and TRBJ1-2; D is unclear. Germline-derived CDR1 and CDR2 are SNHLY and FYNNEI. The CDR3 has 14 residues. V was trimmed by 8 bases and J by 6 bases, leaving 19 bases between them. The CDR3 DNA is TGTGCCAGCGGAGGAACTCGGGATGGCGATGGCTACACCTTC. Translation: CASGGTRDGDGYTF.

V is TRBV24-1 and J is TRBJ1-1, with 9 nucleotides matching TRBD1. CDR1 and CDR2 (germline): KGHDR, SFDVKD. The ends lost 3 bases at V and 3 bases at J; junction bases unmatched: 16. The CDR3 runs to 19 residues. As DNA, the CDR3 is TGTGCCACCAGTGATCACAGGGGTTGGGACAGGGCGGTTCACACTGAAGCTTTCTTT. As protein: CATSDHRGWDRAVHTEAFF.

The CDR3 loop is CASGTYQETQYF. The CDR3 DNA is TGTGCTAGCGGGACCTACCAAGAGACCCAGTACTTC. The chain carries TRBV2 and TRBJ2-5; 8 nucleotides line up with TRBD2. The CDR3 totals 12 residues. The germline gives CDR1 SNHLY, CDR2 FYNNEI.

The table lists this clonotype with many counts. V gene TRBV29-1 combines with J gene TRBJ2-2; D is undetermined. Germline values: CDR1 SQVTM, CDR2 ANQGSEA. This CDR3 spans 13 amino acids. V was pared by 2 bases and J by 0 bases, with 4 bases between. The CDR3 coding sequence is TGCAGCGTTGAAAACACGAACACCGGGGAGCTGTTTTTT. Its protein is CSVENTNTGELFF.

The chain couples TRBV7-6 to TRBJ1-2; D is possibly TRBD1 (6 bases). The CDR3 has 12 amino acids. Between the trimmed V and J ends, which lost 8 bases and 4 bases, there was a span of 11 bases. The germline V gene has CDR1 SGHVS and CDR2 FNYEAQ. CDR3 DNA sequence: TGTGCCAGCGGCTCGGGGGCCTATGGCTACACCTTC. The encoded protein is CASGSGAYGYTF.

The chain employs TRBV6-2 or TRBV6-3 and TRBJ2-7, with D tentatively TRBD2 (7 bases). This CDR3 is 14 amino acids long. Trimming took off 1 base at V and 6 bases at J, with 13 bases between the two ends. Germline V gene data show CDR1 as MNHEY and CDR2 as SVGEGT. CDR3 loop: CASSYWGGAGEQYF. The CDR3 DNA sequence: TGTGCCAGCAGTTACTGGGGGGGGGCCGGCGAGCAGTACTTC.

This clonotype was counted many times. V gene TRBV24-1 combines with J gene TRBJ2-2; 8 bases agree with TRBD1. Germline V CDR1 and CDR2: KGHDR, SFDVKD. This CDR3 spans 16 amino acids. V lost 3 bases and J lost 1; bases outside the gene matches: 3. CDR3 in DNA: TGTGCCACCAGTGATACAGGGGGAATGAACACCGGGGAGCTGTTTTTT. This sequence encodes CATSDTGGMNTGELFF.

For this clonotype: A much larger clone lies a single base off, so this may be a read error. V is TRBV4-2 and J is TRBJ1-2; D might be TRBD1 (5 bases). The CDR3 is made up of 13 amino acids. Per the germline V gene, CDR1 is LGHNA and CDR2 is YNFKEQ. The DNA of the CDR3 is TGTGCCAGCAGCCAAGACAGGGACTATGGCTACATCTTC. Translating gives CASSQDRDYGYIF.

The chain uses TRBV27 and TRBJ1-4, with TRBD1 as a possible D gene (6 bases). The CDR3 extends over 15 amino acids. Germline-derived CDR1 and CDR2 are MNHEY and SMNVEV (reference sequence). V was clipped by 4 bases and J by 7 bases, with 16 bases between them. DNA for the CDR3: TGTGCCAGCAGTTCCCGAGGGGGATGGGGTGAAAAACTGTTTTTT. This sequence encodes CASSSRGGWGEKLFF.

The CDR3 nucleotides read TGTGCCAGCAGTGGCGGCCAGCCCCAGCATTTT. The encoded protein is CASSGGQPQHF. The chain has TRBV2 and TRBJ1-5; D ambiguous. Per germline, CDR1 SNHLY and CDR2 FYNNEI. The CDR3 is 11 residues long. The V and J ends lost 4 bases and 7 bases respectively, with 5 bases between them. Variable domain in full (rest from reference TRBV2 and TRBJ1-5): EPEVTQTPSHQVTQMGQEVILRCVPISNHLYFYWYRQILGQKVEFLVSFYNNEISEKSEIFDDQFSVERPDGSNFTLKIRSTKLEDSAMYFCASSGGQPQHFGDGTRLSIL.

The chain links TRBV12-3 or TRBV12-4 to TRBJ2-2; 7 bases map to TRBD2. With V trimmed by 5 bases and J by 6 bases, 6 bases remained unmatched. The CDR3 totals 14 residues. The DNA of the CDR3 is TGTGCCAGCAGTCCCGGGAGGAGGGCCGGGGAGCTGTTTTTT. Residues: CASSPGRRAGELFF.